The 14 T cell receptor beta chains below come from one sample, sequenced in a study of tumor-infiltrating lymphocytes in oesophageal squamous cell carcinoma. TCRdb re-called the PCR reads through MiXCR, storing one row per CDR3 protein. The sample yields about 16,000 distinct CDR3 sequences, 44% seen once. The sequencing input was blood. The receptor set was obtained from a female donor with esophageal squamous cell carcinoma.

This chain connects TRBV7-6 to TRBJ2-7; D perhaps matches TRBD1 (5 bases). The DNA end lines up better with TRBJ2-1; the J call may be wrong. Germline assignment: CDR1 SGHVS and CDR2 FNYEAQ. The length of the CDR3 is 15 residues. In DNA, the CDR3 is TGTGCCAGCAGCTTAGGGGGCTTGGTCAACAATGAGCAGTTCTTC. Encoded protein: CASSLGGLVNNEQFF.

This clonotype was detected ten times or more. The CDR3 does not end in the conserved phenylalanine or tryptophan, so this is likely a read error. The DNA is omitted, as the CDR3 cannot be located on it reliably, and the CDR3 follows TCRdb's listing. The chain couples TRBV7-9 to TRBJ2-7; the table's D call TRBD1 went unverified against the DNA. The CDR3 is 16 residues long, ends included. Germline V gene sequence: CDR1 SEHNR, CDR2 FQNEAQ (reference sequence). The CDR3 reads CASSSGQSNYGYTFGS.

The table lists this clonotype with many counts. The chain combines TRBV2 with TRBJ1-2; D remains ambiguous. The CDR3 covers 12 residues. Germline values: CDR1 SNHLY, CDR2 FYNNEI. The V end was cut by 8 bases, the J end by 6 bases, with 13 bases between. CDR3 sequence reads: CASRVYGDGYTF. CDR3 DNA sequence: TGTGCCAGCCGAGTCTATGGAGATGGCTACACCTTC.

By sample share, this clonotype is medium-sized (0.01 to 0.1%). CDR3 region: CASSARGGGAGNQPQHF. The CDR3 DNA follows: TGTGCCAGCAGCGCGCGTGGGGGGGGCGCCGGCAATCAGCCCCAGCATTTT. The V gene is TRBV7-2, the J gene TRBJ1-5, with D maybe TRBD1 (6 bases). Germline V gives CDR1 SGHTA, CDR2 FQGNSA. Deletions cut 5 bases from V and 2 bases from J, with 19 bases between. The CDR3 covers 17 residues. Complete variable domain (other parts from reference TRBV7-2 and TRBJ1-5): GAGVSQSPSNKVTEKGKDVELRCDPISGHTALYWYRQSLGQGLEFLIYFQGNSAPDKSGLPSDRFSAERTGGSVSTLTIQRTQQEDSAVYLCASSARGGGAGNQPQHFGDGTRLSIL.

Of note for this clonotype: Relative to the germline gene, one junction end is altered; a read error may explain this. This sequence joins TRBV5-4 and TRBJ2-1; tentatively, D is TRBD2 (6 bases). There are 14 residues in the CDR3. Germline CDR1 and CDR2: SGHNT and YYREEE (reference sequence). The CDR3 DNA follows: TGCGCCAGCAGCTTGGGTCGGGAGTTCGATGAGCAGTTCTTC. Its translation is CASSLGREFDEQFF. Variable domain in full (rest from reference TRBV5-4 and TRBJ2-1): ETGVTQSPTHLIKTRGQQVTLRCSSQSGHNTVSWYQQALGQGPQFIFQYYREEENGRGNFPPRFSGLQFPNYSSELNVNALELDDSALYLCASSLGREFDEQFFGPGTRLTVL.

CDR3 DNA sequence: TGTGCCACCAGCAGAGATCAAGCGTTCTACGAGCAGTACTTC. Amino acids: CATSRDQAFYEQYF. The rearrangement links TRBV15 to TRBJ2-1; D not certain. The J call may be mistaken, given a closer DNA end match to TRBJ2-7. Germline V CDR1 and CDR2: LNHNV, YYDKDF (reference sequence). The CDR3 is 14 amino acids.

CDR3 loop: CASSDGAEAFF. The DNA of the CDR3 is TGCGCCAGCAGTGACGGGGCTGAAGCTTTCTTT. V usage is TRBV10-1 and J usage is TRBJ1-1, with D uncertain. The germline V gene has CDR1 WNHNN and CDR2 SYGVQD (reference sequence). The CDR3 contains 11 residues. Trimming removed 3 bases at V and 6 bases at J, with 5 bases between.

This clonotype was detected ten times or more. CDR3 bases: TGTGCCAGCAGTGAAAGGGACTTACACACAGATACGCAGTATTTT. Translating gives CASSERDLHTDTQYF. This sequence joins TRBV2 and TRBJ2-3; tentative D call: TRBD2 (6 bases). The CDR3 contains 15 residues. Between the trimmed V and J ends, which lost 2 bases and 2 bases, there was a span of 11 bases. CDR1 and CDR2 from the germline V gene are SNHLY and FYNNEI. The variable domain in full, with the rest retrieved from reference TRBV2 and TRBJ2-3, is EPEVTQTPSHQVTQMGQEVILRCVPISNHLYFYWYRQILGQKVEFLVSFYNNEISEKSEIFDDQFSVERPDGSNFTLKIRSTKLEDSAMYFCASSERDLHTDTQYFGPGTRLTVL.

Comment on this clonotype: Lacking the conserved final phenylalanine or tryptophan, this CDR3 likely reflects a read error. Because the CDR3's place on the DNA is in doubt, the DNA is left out and the CDR3 is given as listed by TCRdb. The CDR3 reads CASSPDRGKKGYTFGS. This chain joins TRBV2 and TRBJ2-1; the table's D call TRBD1 went unverified against the DNA. The germline gives CDR1 SNHLY, CDR2 FYNNEI. The length of the CDR3 is 16 amino acids, counting both ends.

This clonotype showed up many times. This chain joins TRBV7-3 and TRBJ2-7; D gene ambiguous. The CDR3 contains 14 residues. The V end was cut by 1 base, the J end by 7 bases, with 14 bases between. From germline, CDR1 is SGHTA and CDR2 FQGTGA. CDR3 amino acids: CASSLRWTSGEQYF. The CDR3 coding sequence is TGTGCCAGCAGCTTAAGGTGGACGTCGGGTGAGCAGTACTTC.

The chain uses TRBV12-5 and TRBJ2-4; unclear D gene. The J call is in doubt because the DNA end fits TRBJ2-7 better. The CDR3 extends over 15 amino acids. Germline CDR1 LGHNT, CDR2 FRNRAP. The CDR3 nucleotides read TGTGCTAGTGGTTTGGTAATGGTATCGGCCTACGAGCAGTACTTC. Protein: CASGLVMVSAYEQYF.

The chain has TRBV7-6 and TRBJ2-1; 11 bases align to TRBD2. The J call may be faulty, since TRBJ2-7 better matches the DNA end. The CDR3 extends over 14 amino acids. The germline V gene encodes CDR1 SGHVS and CDR2 FNYEAQ. CDR3 in DNA: TGTGCCAGCAGTACTAGCGGGAGCGCGTACGAGCAGTACTTC. Encoded protein: CASSTSGSAYEQYF.

This clonotype was counted ten times or more. The V gene is TRBV27, the J gene TRBJ2-4, with 9 positions matching TRBD1. The J call is doubtful: the DNA matches TRBJ2-1 better. From germline, CDR1 is MNHEY and CDR2 SMNVEV (reference sequence). The CDR3 totals 13 residues. CDR3 region: CASSLDRGYEQFF. The CDR3, as DNA: TGTGCCAGCAGTTTGGACAGGGGCTACGAGCAGTTCTTC.

The V and J genes are TRBV11-3 and TRBJ2-3, with 10 bases aligning to TRBD1. The trim removed 4 bases at V and 5 bases at J, leaving 3 bases unmatched. The CDR3 sequence is 14 residues long. CDR1 SGHNT and CDR2 YENEEA come from the germline V gene. CDR3 in amino acids: CASSSRTGGDTQYF. For the CDR3, the DNA is TGTGCCAGCAGCTCCCGGACAGGGGGAGATACGCAGTATTTT.